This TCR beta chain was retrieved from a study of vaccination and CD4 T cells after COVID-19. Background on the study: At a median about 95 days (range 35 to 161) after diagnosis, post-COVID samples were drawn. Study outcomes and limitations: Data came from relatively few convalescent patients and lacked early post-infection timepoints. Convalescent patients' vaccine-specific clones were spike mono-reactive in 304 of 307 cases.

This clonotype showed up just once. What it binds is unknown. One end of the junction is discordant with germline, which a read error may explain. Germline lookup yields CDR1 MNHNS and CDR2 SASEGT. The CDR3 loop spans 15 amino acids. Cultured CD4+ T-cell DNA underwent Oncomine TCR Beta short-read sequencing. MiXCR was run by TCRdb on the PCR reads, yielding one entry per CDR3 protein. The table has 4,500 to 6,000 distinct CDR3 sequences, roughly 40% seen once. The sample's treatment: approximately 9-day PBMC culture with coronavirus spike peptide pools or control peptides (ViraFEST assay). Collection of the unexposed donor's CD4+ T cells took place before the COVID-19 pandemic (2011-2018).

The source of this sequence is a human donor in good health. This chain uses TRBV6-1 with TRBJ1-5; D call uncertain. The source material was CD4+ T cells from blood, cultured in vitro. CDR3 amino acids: CASSELGNLGQPRHF. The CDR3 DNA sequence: TGTGCCAGCAGTGAATTAGGGAATTTAGGTCAGCCCCGGCATTTT.